This T cell receptor (beta chain) was recovered during a study of blood T cell repertoires in COVID-19 (dated by TCRdb to the early 2020s). Some background on the complete study: Samples covering the acute and convalescent phases of COVID-19 were provided by collaborators in the United States, Italy and Spain. The prospective study material was composed of cDNA or gDNA derived from T cells, B-cell-depleted T cells, or PBMCs. Subjects who had been exposed to COVID-19, were actively infected with it, or had recovered from it provided the deeply sampled blood TCRbeta repertoires that made up the dataset. The repertoires were released in a freely available public database meant as a resource for research on the immune response to SARS-CoV-2. Samples were obtained from the ongoing ImmuneRACE study (first 160 participants) and from some 1,200 subjects provided by 6 global collaborators. Sample metadata almost always included a de-identified subject ID, COVID-19 status, age in years and sex. Where HLA class I and class II types were available, the types were taken from metadata supplied by the sample provider, not from assay-based typing. Beyond this particular receptor, the publication reports: The quantity of clinical and demographic metadata differed by source and by participant and was supplied without curation.

Concerning this clone: It lacks a known antigen. Qualities for individual bases were not recorded, and no much larger clone is one base off.

In the prospective study, participants were about 18 to 100 years old, resided in approximately 25 geographic areas of the United States, and were enrolled through a virtual design. Cohort assignment in the prospective study relied on participant-reported clinical history from a screening survey and a study questionnaire. In the prospective study, mobile phlebotomists collected whole blood, serum and a nasopharyngeal or oropharyngeal swab from each participant. Prospective study participants could optionally give additional blood draws and questionnaires over an approximately two-month period. Prospective study blood samples were shipped either frozen or at room temperature before DNA extraction. CDR1 and CDR2 were assigned from the germline V gene as SGDLS and YYNGEE. Trimming accounts for 0 bases at V and 3 bases at J, while the number of junction bases matched to no gene is 5. The CDR3, cysteine through phenylalanine, is 15 amino acids long. Left in the record is the CDR3 DNA by itself, 45 bases read in frame from the first base.

TCRbeta CDR3 regions were amplified from genomic DNA by means of the immunoSEQ Assay, a bias-controlled multiplex PCR. The original pipeline was this. The number of nucleated cells in each sample was estimated from the amplification of reference gene primers within the assay. Sequence reads were collapsed and filtered to measure the absolute abundance of every unique TCRbeta CDR3 rearrangement. Productive Simpson clonality was computed per sample as the square root of Simpson's diversity index over productive rearrangements. Held by TCRdb, this immuneACCESS table contains in-frame sequences only and omits some clones. Under half of the omission traces to an unresolved V gene where checked; the cause of the rest is unknown. That table furnishes V, J and clone size, whereas the DNA furnished D and trimming. The sample records about 210,000 clones, over 75% of which are singletons. The ten largest clones represent approximately 4.6% of the sample.

Recombination joined TRBV9 with TRBJ1-2, with TRBD1 identical over 7 junction bases. Sequencing was performed on PBMCs or T cells enriched from blood (not recorded which). This TCR came from a man between 25 and 39 years old with acute COVID-19. The sequenced DNA is TGTGCCAGCAGCGTAGGAGCAGGGGGTGACTATGGCTACACCTTC. The translation is CASSVGAGGDYGYTF.